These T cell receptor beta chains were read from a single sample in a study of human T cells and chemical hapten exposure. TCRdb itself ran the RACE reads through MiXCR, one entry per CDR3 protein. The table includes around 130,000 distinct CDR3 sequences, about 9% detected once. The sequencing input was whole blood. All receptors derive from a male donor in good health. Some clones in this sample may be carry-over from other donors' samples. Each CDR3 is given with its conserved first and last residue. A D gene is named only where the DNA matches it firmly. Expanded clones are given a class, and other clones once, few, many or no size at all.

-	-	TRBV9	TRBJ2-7	CASSVTGGETYEQYF	TGTGCCAGCAGCGTAACAGGGGGGGAAACCTACGAGCAGTACTTC
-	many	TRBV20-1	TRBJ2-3	CSARDMAPAGADTQYF	TGCAGTGCTAGAGATATGGCGCCTGCAGGGGCAGATACGCAGTATTTT
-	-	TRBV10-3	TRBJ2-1	CAISPSSAKNRENEQFF	TGTGCCATCAGCCCGTCGTCGGCCAAGAATAGAGAGAATGAGCAGTTCTTC
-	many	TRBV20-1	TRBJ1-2	CSATGLNNYGYTF	TGCAGTGCGACCGGACTCAATAACTATGGCTACACCTTC
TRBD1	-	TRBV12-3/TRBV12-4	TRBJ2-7	CASSLDRGHNEQYF	TGTGCCAGCAGCTTAGACAGGGGGCATAACGAGCAGTACTTC
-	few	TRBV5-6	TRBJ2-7	CASSGGTVSYEQYF	TGTGCCAGCAGCGGGGGGACAGTCTCCTACGAGCAGTACTTC
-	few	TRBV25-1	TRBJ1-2	CASSGYPGNYGYTF	TGTGCCAGCAGTGGGTACCCAGGGAACTATGGCTACACCTTC
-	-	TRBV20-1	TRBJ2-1	CSAKGGLDEFYNEQFF	TGCAGTGCTAAAGGCGGACTCGACGAATTCTACAATGAGCAGTTCTTC
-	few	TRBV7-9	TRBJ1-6	CASSLVQGNSPLHF	TGTGCCAGCAGCTTAGTTCAGGGGAATTCACCCCTCCACTTT
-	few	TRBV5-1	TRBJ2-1	CASLPSPSSYNEQFF	TGCGCCAGCCTACCCTCTCCGAGCTCCTACAATGAGCAGTTCTTC
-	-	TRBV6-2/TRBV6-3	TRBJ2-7	CASSYSGLSSSYEQYF	TGTGCCAGCAGTTACTCGGGACTGTCGTCCTCCTACGAGCAGTACTTC
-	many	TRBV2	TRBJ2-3	CASSDGQSTDTQYF	TGTGCCAGCAGTGACGGACAGAGCACAGATACGCAGTATTTT